One sample yielded the 15 T cell receptor beta chains listed below, sequenced in a study of low-dose radiotherapy and immunotherapy resistance in tumors. cDNA synthesis used a TRAV/TRBV-specific primer set for both chains. TCR amplification used 15 to 20 PCR cycles, a constant-region primer and a V-primer adapter. MiXCR was run by TCRdb on the reads, yielding one entry per CDR3 protein. Of roughly 17,000 distinct CDR3 sequences listed, approximately 70% were seen once; the top ten hold approximately 5.2%. These receptors were taken from a human donor with advanced metastatic prostate, ovarian, gallbladder or colorectal cancer (not recorded which). This table probably holds off-target reads from a library built for another chain.

The V call is TRBV6-1, the J call TRBJ2-3; no reliable D call. V lost 4 bases, J lost 7 bases, and 9 bases lay in between. The germline CDR1 and CDR2 sequences are MNHNS and SASEGT. The CDR3 has 12 residues. CDR3: CASSASTHTQYF. The CDR3 DNA sequence: TGTGCCAGCAGTGCCTCAACCCATACGCAGTATTTT.

V is TRBV5-4 and J is TRBJ2-5; D might be TRBD1 (7 bases). CDR3 length: 13 amino acids. CDR1 is SGHNT, CDR2 YYREEE, per germline (reference sequence). V gave up 10 bases and J gave up 2 bases, with 15 bases separating them. The CDR3 sequence is CAGRRGPQETQYF. For the CDR3, the DNA is TGTGCCGGGAGGAGGGGGCCGCAAGAGACCCAGTACTTC.

The chain combines TRBV29-1 with TRBJ2-1; D not certain. The V and J ends lost 6 bases and 5 bases respectively, with 5 bases between them. From germline, CDR1 is SQVTM and CDR2 ANQGSEA. The CDR3 consists of 10 residues. CDR3 DNA: TGCAGCGTGAGTAACAATGAGCAGTTCTTC. Translated: CSVSNNEQFF.

The chain combines TRBV12-3 or TRBV12-4 with TRBJ2-5, with a tentative D call TRBD1 (6 bases). V was cut by 3 bases and J by 5 bases, with 10 bases left in between. This CDR3 is 13 amino acids long. CDR3 nucleotide sequence: TGTGCCAGCAGTTTGACAGGTGGCGAGACCCAGTACTTC. It codes for CASSLTGGETQYF.

The V call is TRBV5-5, the J call TRBJ1-6; TRBD1 matches 7 bases. Germline loops: CDR1 SGHKS, CDR2 YYEKEE (reference sequence). This CDR3 spans 17 amino acids. Losses at the gene ends were 4 bases for V and 7 bases for J; bases not matched to a gene: 14. The chain's CDR3 is CASSPWTGPGLNSPLHF. CDR3 coding DNA: TGTGCCAGCAGCCCCTGGACAGGACCAGGTTTGAATTCACCCCTCCACTTT. The complete variable domain, with remaining parts taken from reference TRBV5-5 and TRBJ1-6, reads DAGVTQSPTHLIKTRGQQVTLRCSPISGHKSVSWYQQVLGQGPQFIFQYYEKEERGRGNFPDRFSARQFPNYSSELNVNALLLGDSALYLCASSPWTGPGLNSPLHFGNGTRLTVT.

This sequence joins TRBV5-1 and TRBJ2-7; weak D call: TRBD2 (6 bases). V was trimmed by 0 bases and J by 4 bases, leaving 14 bases between them. Germline V gene sequence: CDR1 SGHRS, CDR2 YFSETQ. CDR3 length: 15 residues. CDR3 residues: CASSLAAGSMYEQYF. The CDR3 DNA reads as TGCGCCAGCAGCTTGGCCGCGGGATCCATGTACGAGCAGTACTTC.

The chain links TRBV13 to TRBJ1-5; D gene unclear. Looked up from germline, CDR1 is PRHDT and CDR2 is FYEKMQ (reference sequence). Trimming stripped 6 bases from V and 0 bases from J, with 9 bases between. The CDR3 runs to 14 residues. CDR3 bases: TGTGCCAGCAGTGGGCCCAATAGCAATCAGCCCCAGCATTTT. Its protein is CASSGPNSNQPQHF.

This chain uses TRBV6-1 with TRBJ2-1, with TRBD1 identical over 9 bases. V was pared by 8 bases and J by 6 bases, with 2 bases of the junction left unmatched. The CDR3 length is 12 residues. The germline gives CDR1 MNHNS, CDR2 SASEGT. The CDR3, as DNA: TGTGCCAGCGTACAGGGGGCCAATGAGCAGTTCTTC. This encodes CASVQGANEQFF.

The chain recombines TRBV3-1 with TRBJ2-3; D gene uncertain. CDR1 and CDR2 (germline): LGHDT, YNNKEL (reference sequence). The V gene lost 0 bases and the J gene lost 0 bases, with 10 bases spanning the gap. The length of the CDR3 is 16 residues. CDR3 DNA sequence: TGTGCCAGCAGCCAAGATGGGCTAGGTAGCACAGATACGCAGTATTTT. Translation: CASSQDGLGSTDTQYF.

The chain recombines TRBV7-4 with TRBJ1-1, with D unclear. Germline CDR1 is SGHVT and CDR2 is SQSDAQ. V was clipped by 0 bases and J by 1 base, with 9 bases between them. The CDR3 length is 15 residues. The CDR3 region is CASSLARGTNTEAFF. CDR3 in DNA: TGTGCCAGCAGCTTAGCGCGGGGAACGAACACTGAAGCTTTCTTT. Full variable domain (remainder filled in from reference TRBV7-4 and TRBJ1-1): GAGVSQSPRYKVAKRGRDVALRCDSISGHVTLYWYRQTLGQGSEVLTYSQSDAQRDKSGRPSGRFSAERPERSVSTLKIQRTEQGDSAVYLCASSLARGTNTEAFFGQGTRLTVV.

This chain uses TRBV27 with TRBJ2-1, with 7 bases aligning to TRBD1. The V gene end was trimmed by 5 bases and the J gene end by 7 bases; junction bases not matched to a gene: 8. Germline values: CDR1 MNHEY, CDR2 SMNVEV (reference sequence). This CDR3 comprises 14 residues. DNA for the CDR3: TGTGCCAGCAGTCCGATGACAGGGTTGAATGAGCAGTTCTTC. This codes for CASSPMTGLNEQFF.

The chain recombines TRBV7-2 with TRBJ2-5; D remains ambiguous. Germline lookup yields CDR1 SGHTA and CDR2 FQGNSA. CDR3 length: 14 amino acids. V lost 1 base and J 1 base, leaving 7 bases between the germline ends. CDR3: CASSLGGSQETQYF. CDR3 nucleotide sequence: TGTGCCAGCAGCTTAGGGGGAAGCCAAGAGACCCAGTACTTC. The full variable domain, rest sourced from reference TRBV7-2 and TRBJ2-5, is GAGVSQSPSNKVTEKGKDVELRCDPISGHTALYWYRQSLGQGLEFLIYFQGNSAPDKSGLPSDRFSAERTGGSVSTLTIQRTQQEDSAVYLCASSLGGSQETQYFGPGTRLLVL.

The chain couples TRBV7-8 to TRBJ2-1, with D tentatively TRBD1 (5 bases). CDR1 is SGHVS, CDR2 FQNEAQ, per germline. Trimming removed 5 bases from V and 6 bases from J, with 14 bases in between. The CDR3 is made up of 14 amino acids. CDR3 region: CASSVSGLGNEQFF. CDR3 sequence (DNA): TGTGCCAGCAGCGTATCAGGGCTCGGCAATGAGCAGTTCTTC.

The rearrangement links TRBV5-4 to TRBJ2-3, with TRBD2 as a possible D gene (6 bases). Germline V lookup: CDR1 SGHNT, CDR2 YYREEE (reference sequence). V shed 1 base and J shed 1 base, with 10 bases lying between them. The CDR3 totals 15 residues. CDR3 sequence reads: CASSLPERGTDTQYF. The CDR3 DNA is TGTGCCAGCAGCTTGCCGGAGCGGGGCACAGATACGCAGTATTTT.

This sequence joins TRBV27 and TRBJ1-1; the match to TRBD1 covers 7 bases. The germline gives CDR1 MNHEY, CDR2 SMNVEV (reference sequence). Trimming at V came to 5 bases and at J to 2 bases, leaving 5 bases not matched to a gene. The CDR3 is made up of 14 amino acids. Here the CDR3 DNA reads TGTGCCAGCAGTCCCGGGACAGCCAACACTGAAGCTTTCTTT. This translates into CASSPGTANTEAFF.